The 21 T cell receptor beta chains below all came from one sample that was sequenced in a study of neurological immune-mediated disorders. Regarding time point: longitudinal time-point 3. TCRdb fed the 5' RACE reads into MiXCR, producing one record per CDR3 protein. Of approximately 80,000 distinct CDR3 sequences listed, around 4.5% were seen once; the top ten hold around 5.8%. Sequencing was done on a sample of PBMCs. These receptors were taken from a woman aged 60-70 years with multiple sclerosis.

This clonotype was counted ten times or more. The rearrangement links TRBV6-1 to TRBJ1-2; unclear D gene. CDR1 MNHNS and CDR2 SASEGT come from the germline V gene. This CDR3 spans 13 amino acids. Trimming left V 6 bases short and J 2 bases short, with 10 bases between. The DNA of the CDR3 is TGTGCCAGCAGACCGACGGAGAACTATGGCTACACCTTC. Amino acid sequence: CASRPTENYGYTF.

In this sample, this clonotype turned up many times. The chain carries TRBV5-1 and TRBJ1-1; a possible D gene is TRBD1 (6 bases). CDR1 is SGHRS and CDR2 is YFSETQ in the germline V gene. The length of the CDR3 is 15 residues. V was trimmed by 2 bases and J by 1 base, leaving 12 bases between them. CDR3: CASSLYRAENTEAFF. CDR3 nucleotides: TGCGCCAGCAGCTTATACAGGGCGGAGAACACTGAAGCTTTCTTT.

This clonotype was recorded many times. The CDR3 protein is CASSLETAPGNTIYF. CDR3 nucleotide sequence: TGCGCCAGCAGCTTGGAGACAGCTCCTGGAAACACCATATATTTT. The chain recombines TRBV5-1 with TRBJ1-3; possibly TRBD1 for D (5 bases). Deletions cut 0 bases from V and 2 bases from J, with 9 bases between. CDR3 length: 15 residues. Germline lookup yields CDR1 SGHRS and CDR2 YFSETQ.

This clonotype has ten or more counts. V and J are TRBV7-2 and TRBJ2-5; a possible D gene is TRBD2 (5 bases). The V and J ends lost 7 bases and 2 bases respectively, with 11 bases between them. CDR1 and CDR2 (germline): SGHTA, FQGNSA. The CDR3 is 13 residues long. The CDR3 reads CASTDFSQETQYF. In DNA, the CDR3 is TGTGCCAGCACGGACTTTTCACAAGAGACCCAGTACTTC.

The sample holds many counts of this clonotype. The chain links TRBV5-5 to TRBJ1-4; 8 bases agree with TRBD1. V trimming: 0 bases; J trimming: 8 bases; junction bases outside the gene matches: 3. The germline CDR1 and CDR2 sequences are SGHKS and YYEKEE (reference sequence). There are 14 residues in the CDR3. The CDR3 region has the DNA TGTGCCAGCAGCTTGGGGACAGGGCGCGAAAAACTGTTTTTT. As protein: CASSLGTGREKLFF.

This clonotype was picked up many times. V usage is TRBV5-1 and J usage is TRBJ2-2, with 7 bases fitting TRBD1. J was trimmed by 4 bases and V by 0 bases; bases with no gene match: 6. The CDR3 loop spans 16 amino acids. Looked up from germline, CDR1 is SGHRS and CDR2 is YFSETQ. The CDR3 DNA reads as TGCGCCAGCAGCTTGGACGAGGGGGCGTTCACCGGGGAGCTGTTTTTT. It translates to CASSLDEGAFTGELFF.

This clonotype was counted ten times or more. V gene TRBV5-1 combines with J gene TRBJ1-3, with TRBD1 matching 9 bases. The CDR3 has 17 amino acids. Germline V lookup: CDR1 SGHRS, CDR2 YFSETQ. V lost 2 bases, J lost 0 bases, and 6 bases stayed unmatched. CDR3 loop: CASSFSTGGASGNTIYF. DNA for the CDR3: TGCGCCAGCAGCTTTTCCACAGGGGGCGCCTCTGGAAACACCATATATTTT.

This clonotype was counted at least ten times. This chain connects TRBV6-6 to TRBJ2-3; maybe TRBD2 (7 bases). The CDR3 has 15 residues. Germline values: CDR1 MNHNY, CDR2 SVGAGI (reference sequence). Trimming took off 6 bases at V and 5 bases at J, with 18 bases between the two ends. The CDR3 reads CASRGRGGGIDTQYF. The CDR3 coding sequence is TGTGCCAGCAGGGGGCGGGGCGGGGGCATAGATACGCAGTATTTT.

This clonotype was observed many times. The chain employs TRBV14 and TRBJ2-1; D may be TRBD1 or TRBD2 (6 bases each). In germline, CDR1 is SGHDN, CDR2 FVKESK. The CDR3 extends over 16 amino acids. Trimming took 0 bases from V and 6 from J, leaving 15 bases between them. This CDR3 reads CASSQEWGEGGNEQFF. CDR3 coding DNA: TGTGCCAGCAGCCAAGAGTGGGGGGAAGGGGGCAATGAGCAGTTCTTC.

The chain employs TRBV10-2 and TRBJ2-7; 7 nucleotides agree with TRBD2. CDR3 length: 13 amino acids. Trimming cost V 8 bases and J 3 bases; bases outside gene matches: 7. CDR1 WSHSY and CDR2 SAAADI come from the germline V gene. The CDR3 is CASRSGGGYEQYF. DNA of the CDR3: TGCGCCAGCCGGAGTGGGGGGGGCTACGAGCAGTACTTC.

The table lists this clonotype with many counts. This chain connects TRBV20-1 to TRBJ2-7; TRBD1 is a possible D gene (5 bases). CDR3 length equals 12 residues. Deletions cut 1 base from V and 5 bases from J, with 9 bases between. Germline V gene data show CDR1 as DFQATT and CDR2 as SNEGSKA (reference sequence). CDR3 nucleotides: TGCAGTGCTAGAGTGCAGGGCGACGAGCAGTACTTC. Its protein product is CSARVQGDEQYF.

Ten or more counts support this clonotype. The CDR3 coding sequence is TGTGCCATCAGTGACCCCTTGGGCAGTGAGCAGTTCTTC. The encoded protein is CAISDPLGSEQFF. V and J are TRBV10-3 and TRBJ2-1, with D unresolved. With 3 bases removed from V and 9 bases from J, the gap between germline ends came to 12 bases. Germline values: CDR1 ENHRY, CDR2 SYGVKD. This CDR3 has 13 amino acids.

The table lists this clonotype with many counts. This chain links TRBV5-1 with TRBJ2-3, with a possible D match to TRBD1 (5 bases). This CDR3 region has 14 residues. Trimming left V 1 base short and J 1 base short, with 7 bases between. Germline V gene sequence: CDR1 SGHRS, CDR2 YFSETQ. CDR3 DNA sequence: TGCGCCAGCAGCTTGCCACAGGGCACAGATACGCAGTATTTT. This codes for CASSLPQGTDTQYF.

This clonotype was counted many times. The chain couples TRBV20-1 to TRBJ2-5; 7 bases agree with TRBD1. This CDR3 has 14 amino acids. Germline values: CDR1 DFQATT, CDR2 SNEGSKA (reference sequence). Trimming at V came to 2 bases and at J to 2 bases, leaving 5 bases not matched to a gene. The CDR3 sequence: CSARPNRGQETQYF. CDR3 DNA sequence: TGCAGTGCTAGACCAAACAGGGGACAAGAGACCCAGTACTTC.

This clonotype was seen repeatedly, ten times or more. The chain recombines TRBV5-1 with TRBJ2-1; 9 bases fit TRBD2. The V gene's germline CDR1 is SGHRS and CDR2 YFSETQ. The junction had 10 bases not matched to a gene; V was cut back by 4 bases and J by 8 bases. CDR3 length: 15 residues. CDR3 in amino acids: CASSGRGGAIDEQFF. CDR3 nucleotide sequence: TGCGCCAGCAGCGGCCGCGGGGGGGCGATCGATGAGCAGTTCTTC.

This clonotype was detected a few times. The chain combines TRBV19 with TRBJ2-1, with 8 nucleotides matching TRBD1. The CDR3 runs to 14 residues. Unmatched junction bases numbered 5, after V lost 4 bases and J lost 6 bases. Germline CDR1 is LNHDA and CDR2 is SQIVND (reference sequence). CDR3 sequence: CASSTDRDANEQFF. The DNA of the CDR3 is TGTGCCAGTAGTACGGACAGGGACGCCAATGAGCAGTTCTTC. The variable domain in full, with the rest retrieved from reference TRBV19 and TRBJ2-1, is DGGITQSPKYLFRKEGQNVTLSCEQNLNHDAMYWYRQDPGQGLRLIYYSQIVNDFQKGDIAEGYSVSREKKESFPLTVTSAQKNPTAFYLCASSTDRDANEQFFGPGTRLTVL.

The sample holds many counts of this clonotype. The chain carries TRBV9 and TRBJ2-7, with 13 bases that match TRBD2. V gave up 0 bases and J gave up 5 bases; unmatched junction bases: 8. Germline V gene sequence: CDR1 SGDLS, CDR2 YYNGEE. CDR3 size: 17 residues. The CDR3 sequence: CASSVGLTSGGSDEQYF. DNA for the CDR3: TGTGCCAGCAGCGTAGGACTGACTAGCGGGGGGTCCGACGAGCAGTACTTC.

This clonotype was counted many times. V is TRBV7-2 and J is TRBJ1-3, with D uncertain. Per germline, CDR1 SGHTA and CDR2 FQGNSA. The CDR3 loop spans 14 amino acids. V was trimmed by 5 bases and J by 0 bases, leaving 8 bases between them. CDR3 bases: TGTGCCAGCAGCCCCACAAGCTCTGGAAACACCATATATTTT. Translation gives CASSPTSSGNTIYF.

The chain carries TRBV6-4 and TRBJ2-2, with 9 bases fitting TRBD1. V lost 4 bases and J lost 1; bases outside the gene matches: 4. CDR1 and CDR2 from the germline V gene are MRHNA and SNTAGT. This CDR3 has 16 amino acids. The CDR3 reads CASSAKDRGNTGELFF. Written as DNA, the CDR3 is TGTGCCAGCAGTGCCAAGGACAGGGGGAACACCGGGGAGCTGTTTTTT.

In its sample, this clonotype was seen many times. This CDR3 is CASSSTPGLRIFNTGELFF. CDR3 DNA: TGTGCCAGCAGCTCCACTCCGGGACTGCGAATTTTTAACACCGGGGAGCTGTTTTTT. The chain recombines TRBV7-9 with TRBJ2-2; weak D call: TRBD2 (6 bases). The CDR3 length is 19 residues. Trimming stripped 4 bases from V and 2 bases from J, with 23 bases between. Germline lookup yields CDR1 SEHNR and CDR2 FQNEAQ (reference sequence).

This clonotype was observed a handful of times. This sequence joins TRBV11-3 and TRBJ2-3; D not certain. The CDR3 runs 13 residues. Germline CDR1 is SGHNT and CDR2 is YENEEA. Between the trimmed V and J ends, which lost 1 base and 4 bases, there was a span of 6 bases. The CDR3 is CASSLGIADTQYF. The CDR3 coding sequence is TGTGCCAGCAGCTTAGGAATAGCAGATACGCAGTATTTT.